This T cell receptor (beta chain) was obtained from a study of OX40 agonist ivuxolimab in advanced cancers. Across the study: At about 82% male, the cohort had a mean age of 60 years, ranging from roughly 20 to 90. Of the participants, 40% had some prior anti-PD-1, anti-PD-L1 or anti-CTLA-4 therapy, which was allowed. Overall study findings and caveats: With doses of 0.1 to 3.0 mg/kg, CD4+ and CD8+ blood T cells had undergone clonal expansion by week 6. Averaged across samples, CD8+ T cells carried more expanded clones than CD4+ did.

A word on this clone: Its antigen is currently unknown.

The V end lost 2 bases, the J end lost 2 bases, and 20 bases lay between the germline ends. Germline CDR1 is SGHRS and CDR2 is YFSETQ. This CDR3 comprises 17 residues. Using immunoSEQ multiplex PCR, the repertoire was profiled, and TCRdb retains in-frame clones only, with some absent. The top ten clones hold 0.7% to 0.85% of a sample with some 110,000 clones, 85% to 95% of them seen once. V is TRBV5-1 and J is TRBJ2-7; maybe TRBD2 (5 bases). The material was CD4+ or CD8+ T cells sorted from blood, obtained in a trial of the OX40 agonist ivuxolimab. This receptor was obtained from an adult with an advanced solid tumor such as melanoma, head and neck, liver or kidney cancer. The CDR3 is CASSFGIISTPTYEQYF. The CDR3 DNA reads TGCGCCAGCAGCTTCGGGATCATTTCGACCCCTACCTACGAGCAGTACTTC.